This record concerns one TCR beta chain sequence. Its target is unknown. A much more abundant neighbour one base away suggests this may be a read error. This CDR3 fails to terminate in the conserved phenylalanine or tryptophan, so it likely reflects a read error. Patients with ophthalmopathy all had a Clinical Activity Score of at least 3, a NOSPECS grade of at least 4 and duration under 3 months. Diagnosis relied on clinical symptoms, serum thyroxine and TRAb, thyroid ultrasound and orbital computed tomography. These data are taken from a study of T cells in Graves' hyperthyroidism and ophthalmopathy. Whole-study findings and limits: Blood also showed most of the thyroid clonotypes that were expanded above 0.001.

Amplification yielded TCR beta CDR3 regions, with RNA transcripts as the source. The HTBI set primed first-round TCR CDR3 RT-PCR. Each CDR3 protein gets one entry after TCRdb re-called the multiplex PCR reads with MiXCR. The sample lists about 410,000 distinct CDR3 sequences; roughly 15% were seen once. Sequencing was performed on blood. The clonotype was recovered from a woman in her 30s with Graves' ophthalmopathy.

The CDR3 protein is CASSPSITQGFSYEQYL. The DNA of the CDR3 is TGTGCCAGCAGTCCAAGTATAACCCAGGGATTCTCCTACGAGCAGTACCTC. The rearrangement links TRBV27 to TRBJ2-7, with D possibly being TRBD1 (5 bases). This CDR3 is 17 amino acids long. CDR1 and CDR2 from the germline V gene are MNHEY and SMNVEV (reference sequence). V was cut by 5 bases and J by 0 bases, with 20 bases left in between.